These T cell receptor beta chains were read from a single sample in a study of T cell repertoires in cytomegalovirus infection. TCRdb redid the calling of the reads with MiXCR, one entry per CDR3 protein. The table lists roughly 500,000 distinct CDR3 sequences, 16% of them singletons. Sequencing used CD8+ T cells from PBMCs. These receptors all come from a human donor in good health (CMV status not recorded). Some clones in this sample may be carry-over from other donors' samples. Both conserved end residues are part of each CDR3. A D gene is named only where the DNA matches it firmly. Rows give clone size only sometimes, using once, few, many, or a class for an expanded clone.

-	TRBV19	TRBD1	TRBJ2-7	TGTGCCAGTAGTCCGAGGACAGGCCTCCCCTCCTACGAGCAGTACTTC	CASSPRTGLPSYEQYF
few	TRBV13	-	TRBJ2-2	TGTGCCAGCAGCCCCCCGGGACGAGTGAACACCGGGGAGCTGTTTTTT	CASSPPGRVNTGELFF
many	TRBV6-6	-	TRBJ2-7	TGTGCCAGCAGTTACGAGGGCCTTGGCTACGAGCAGTACTTC	CASSYEGLGYEQYF
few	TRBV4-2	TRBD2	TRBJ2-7	TGTGCCAGCAGCCAAGATGGGAGCGGGGCGACCGAGCAGTACTTC	CASSQDGSGATEQYF
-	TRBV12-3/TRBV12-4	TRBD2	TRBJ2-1	TGTGCCAGCGGACCACTAGCGGGAGGCAATGAGCAGTTCTTC	CASGPLAGGNEQFF
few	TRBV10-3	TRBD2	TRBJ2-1	TGTGCCATCAGTGAGTCGCCAGCGGGGCTTTACAATGAGCAGTTCTTC	CAISESPAGLYNEQFF
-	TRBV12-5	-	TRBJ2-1	TGTGCTAGTGGTGGCCTCCAGCTCGGAATCTCCTACAATGAGCAGTTCTTC	CASGGLQLGISYNEQFF
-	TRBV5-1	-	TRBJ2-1	TGCGCCAGCAGCGGTGGGACAGAGCAGTTCTTC	CASSGGTEQFF
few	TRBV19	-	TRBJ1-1	TGTGCCAGTAGTATTGGACCGAGCAACACTGAAGCTTTCTTT	CASSIGPSNTEAFF
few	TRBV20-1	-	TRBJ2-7	TGCAGTGCCAGGTTCGGGGGACACGAGCAGTACTTC	CSARFGGHEQYF
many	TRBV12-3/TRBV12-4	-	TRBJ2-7	TGTGCCAGCAGTTTCGCGACTAAGGTCTACGAGCAGTACTTC	CASSFATKVYEQYF
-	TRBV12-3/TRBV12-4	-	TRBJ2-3	TGTGCCAGCAGTTTAGTCAAGGGGGTCGGCACAGATACGCAGTATTTT	CASSLVKGVGTDTQYF
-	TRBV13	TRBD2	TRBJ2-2	TGTGCCAGCAGCCAGGGACTAGCGGGAAGTGGTCCGGTCCTCACCGGGGAGCTGTTTTTT	CASSQGLAGSGPVLTGELFF
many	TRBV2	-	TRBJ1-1	TGTGCCAGCAGCGAAGGACGGTTGAACACTGAAGCTTTCTTT	CASSEGRLNTEAFF
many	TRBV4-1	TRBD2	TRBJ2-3	TGCGCCAGCAGCCAGGCTAGCGGGGGGGCCGCGGATACGCAGTATTTT	CASSQASGGAADTQYF
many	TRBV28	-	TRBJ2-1	TGTGCCAGCACCTCAAATGCCTACGACAGCCACAATGAGCAGTTCTTC	CASTSNAYDSHNEQFF
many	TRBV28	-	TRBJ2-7	TGTGCCAGCAGCACCCGACAGACAGGTTTCGAGCAGTACTTC	CASSTRQTGFEQYF
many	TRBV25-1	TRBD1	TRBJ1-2	TGTGCCAGCAGTGGGACAGGGGATAGTAACTATGGCTACACCTTC	CASSGTGDSNYGYTF